Each of the 3 T cell receptor beta chains below was sequenced from the same sample in a study of T cells after yellow fever vaccination. TCRdb redid the calling of the 5' RACE reads with MiXCR, one entry per CDR3 protein. The table has about 550,000 distinct CDR3 sequences, under 25% seen once. This specimen consisted of PBMCs, obtained 15 days after the yellow fever booster vaccination. These receptors were obtained from a young man who received the YFV17D yellow fever vaccine.

In this sample, this clonotype turned up a few times. The chain recombines TRBV9 with TRBJ2-5; possible D gene TRBD1, 5 bases. The CDR3 covers 12 residues. Per the germline V gene, CDR1 is SGDLS and CDR2 is YYNGEE. V lost 3 bases and J 4 bases, leaving 7 bases between the germline ends. The CDR3 DNA is TGTGCCAGCAGCGGGACACGAGAGACCCAGTACTTC. Translating gives CASSGTRETQYF.

The chain recombines TRBV11-2 with TRBJ2-3; 13 bases line up with TRBD2. Trimming cost V 3 bases and J 1 base; bases outside gene matches: 7. The length of the CDR3 is 18 residues. CDR1 is SGHAT, CDR2 FQNNGV, per germline. In DNA, the CDR3 is TGTGCCAGCAGCTTTGGGGGACTAGCGGGACCCCGCACAGATACGCAGTATTTT. This sequence encodes CASSFGGLAGPRTDTQYF.

This clonotype has just a few counts. This chain uses TRBV20-1 with TRBJ2-5; the D is unclear. Germline V gene sequence: CDR1 DFQATT, CDR2 SNEGSKA (reference sequence). CDR3 length: 14 amino acids. Trimming stripped 6 bases from V and 1 base from J, with 15 bases between. CDR3 coding DNA: TGCAGTGCCCGAGTTGGGGTGGCCCAAGAGACCCAGTACTTC. Protein: CSARVGVAQETQYF.